One sample yielded the 2 T cell receptor beta chains listed below, sequenced in a study of vaccination effects on CD4 cells after COVID-19. TCRdb's copy holds only in-frame clones and misses some; the assay was immunoSEQ multiplex PCR. The sample has tens of thousands of clones; just under 75% are singletons. Subsequent to 10 days of culture, CD4+ T cells were isolated. Participants each got two BNT162b2 or mRNA-1273 vaccine doses. The antigens of these receptors remain unknown. The sequenced sample was CD4+ T cells from PBMCs cultured without peptide, obtained after COVID-19 vaccination. These receptors were obtained from a human donor who received a COVID-19 vaccine.

This clone was seen a single time. This chain joins TRBV19 and TRBJ1-6; D uncertain. The ends were cut back, 0 bases at V and 10 bases at J, with 7 bases in the middle. Germline lookup yields CDR1 LNHDA and CDR2 SQIVND (reference sequence). The CDR3 runs 13 residues. CDR3 bases: TGTGCCAGTAGTATAGAAGGTGGCTCACCCCTCCACTTT. Its protein product is CASSIEGGSPLHF.

This clone was recorded only once. The chain links TRBV6-5 to TRBJ2-7; D call uncertain. V shed 10 bases and J shed 1 base, with 14 bases lying between them. Germline V gives CDR1 MNHEY, CDR2 SVGAGI. The CDR3 runs 13 residues. The CDR3 DNA reads TGTGCCACCCTAGAGACCCTGTCCTACGAGCAGTACGTC. Amino acid sequence: CATLETLSYEQYV.